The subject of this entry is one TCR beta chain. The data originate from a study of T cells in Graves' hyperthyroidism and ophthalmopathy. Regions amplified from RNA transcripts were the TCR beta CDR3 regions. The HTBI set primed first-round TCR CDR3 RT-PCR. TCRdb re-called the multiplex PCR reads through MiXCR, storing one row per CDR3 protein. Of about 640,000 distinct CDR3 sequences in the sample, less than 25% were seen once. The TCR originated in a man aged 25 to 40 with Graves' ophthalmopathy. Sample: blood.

The CDR3, as DNA: TGCAGGGCTCGAAAATGGGGGGGAATCACAGATACGCAGTATTTT. Encoded protein: CRARKWGGITDTQYF. The chain combines TRBV20-1 with TRBJ2-3; TRBD2 agrees at 7 bases. This CDR3 region has 15 residues. The germline V gene has CDR1 DFQATT and CDR2 SNEGSKA (reference sequence).